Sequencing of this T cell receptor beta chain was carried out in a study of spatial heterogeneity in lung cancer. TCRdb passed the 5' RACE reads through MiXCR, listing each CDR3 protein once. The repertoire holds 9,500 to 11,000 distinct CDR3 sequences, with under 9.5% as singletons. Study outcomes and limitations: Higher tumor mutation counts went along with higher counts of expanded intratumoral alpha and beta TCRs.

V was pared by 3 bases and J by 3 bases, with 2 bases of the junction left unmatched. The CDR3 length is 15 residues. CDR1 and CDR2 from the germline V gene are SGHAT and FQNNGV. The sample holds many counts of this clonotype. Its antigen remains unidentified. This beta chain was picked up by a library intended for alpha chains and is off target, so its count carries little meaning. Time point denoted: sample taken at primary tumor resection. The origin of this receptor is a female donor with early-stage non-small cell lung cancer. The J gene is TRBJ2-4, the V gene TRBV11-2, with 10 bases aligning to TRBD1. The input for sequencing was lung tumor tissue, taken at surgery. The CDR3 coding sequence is TGTGCCAGCAGCTTGGGACAGGGGTTCAAAAACATTCAGTACTTC. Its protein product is CASSLGQGFKNIQYF.